Each of the 21 T cell receptor beta chains below was sequenced from the same sample in a study of OX40 agonist ivuxolimab in advanced cancers. TCRdb keeps only in-frame clones here, not all; method: immunoSEQ multiplex PCR. The sample records about 74,000 clones, roughly four fifths being singletons. This specimen consisted of CD4+ or CD8+ T cells sorted from blood, obtained in a trial of the OX40 agonist ivuxolimab. Receptor source: an adult with an advanced solid tumor such as melanoma, head and neck, liver or kidney cancer.

The rearrangement uses TRBV11-3 and TRBJ2-1; 11 nucleotides align to TRBD2. From germline, CDR1 is SGHNT and CDR2 YENEEA. The CDR3 is 14 residues long. V gave up 4 bases and J gave up 5 bases; unmatched junction bases: 1. CDR3 amino acids: CASSSGLADNEQFF. As DNA, the CDR3 is TGTGCCAGCAGCTCGGGACTAGCGGACAATGAGCAGTTCTTC.

J is TRBJ1-6 and V is TRBV5-4; D possibly corresponds to TRBD1 (5 bases). The CDR3 runs 16 residues. V dropped 5 bases and J dropped 7 bases, with 19 bases sitting between them. Germline V lookup: CDR1 SGHNT, CDR2 YYREEE (reference sequence). The CDR3 nucleotides read TGTGCCAGCAGACCACCGGGGGGGACGGGGAATTCACCCCTCCACTTT. Protein product: CASRPPGGTGNSPLHF.

The genes are TRBV6-1 and TRBJ2-7; no clear D gene. CDR3 length: 13 residues. V gave up 3 bases and J gave up 0 bases, with 6 bases separating them. Per the germline V gene, CDR1 is MNHNS and CDR2 is SASEGT. For the CDR3, the DNA is TGTGCCAGCAGTGAGGGCAGCTCCTACGAGCAGTACGTC. Its protein is CASSEGSSYEQYV.

This sequence joins TRBV7-8 and TRBJ2-4; D possibly uses TRBD1 or TRBD2 (5 bases each). Trimming left V 5 bases short and J 0 bases short, with 17 bases between. CDR3 length: 17 amino acids. Germline CDR1 is SGHVS and CDR2 is FQNEAQ. The CDR3 DNA reads as TGTGCCAGCAGCATAGGGGACGGAAGTTTAGCCAAAAACATTCAGTACTTC. Amino acid sequence: CASSIGDGSLAKNIQYF.

This rearrangement joins TRBV5-6 to TRBJ2-7, with D perhaps TRBD1 or TRBD2 (5 bases each). The length of the CDR3 is 16 residues. With 0 bases removed from V and 3 bases from J, the gap between germline ends came to 16 bases. The germline CDR1 and CDR2 sequences are SGHDT and YYEEEE. The CDR3 spells CASSLAPGTPFYEQYV. CDR3 nucleotides: TGTGCCAGCAGCTTGGCCCCGGGGACCCCCTTCTACGAGCAGTACGTC.

The V call is TRBV4-1, the J call TRBJ2-7, with 8 nucleotides matching TRBD1. V gave up 5 bases and J gave up 4 bases; unmatched junction bases: 4. Germline values: CDR1 MGHRA, CDR2 YSYEKL. The CDR3 length is 13 residues. CDR3 sequence: CASSVTGDYEQYF. DNA for the CDR3: TGCGCCAGCAGCGTGACAGGGGATTACGAGCAGTACTTC.

The chain combines TRBV11-2 with TRBJ2-1; D possibly uses TRBD1 or TRBD2 (5 bases each). V gave up 5 bases and J gave up 6 bases, with 17 bases separating them. Germline V gene data show CDR1 as SGHAT and CDR2 as FQNNGV. The CDR3 is 15 residues long. CDR3 DNA sequence: TGTGCCAGCAGCCAGCGGACTCAGGGTAGCAATGAGCAGTTCTTC. Its protein product is CASSQRTQGSNEQFF. Complete variable domain (other parts from reference TRBV11-2 and TRBJ2-1): EAGVAQSPRYKIIEKRQSVAFWCNPISGHATLYWYQQILGQGPKLLIQFQNNGVVDDSQLPKDRFSAERLKGVDSTLKIQPAKLEDSAVYLCASSQRTQGSNEQFFGPGTRLTVL.

This chain links TRBV20-1 with TRBJ2-1; a possible D gene is TRBD2 (6 bases). Looked up from germline, CDR1 is DFQATT and CDR2 is SNEGSKA (reference sequence). The CDR3 consists of 11 residues. The ends were cut back, 4 bases at V and 13 bases at J, with 14 bases in the middle. CDR3 nucleotide sequence: TGCAGTGCTAAATCGCGGGACTCCCAGTTCTTC. Translated, it gives CSAKSRDSQFF.

The V gene is TRBV4-1, the J gene TRBJ2-3, with D tentatively TRBD2 (6 bases). With 3 bases removed from V and 9 bases from J, the gap between germline ends came to 13 bases. The CDR3 runs to 13 residues. Per germline, CDR1 MGHRA and CDR2 YSYEKL. The CDR3 region is CASSQIDRGTQYF. CDR3 in DNA: TGCGCCAGCAGCCAGATAGACCGGGGGACGCAGTATTTT.

This chain joins TRBV19 and TRBJ1-2, with 9 bases matching TRBD1. Per germline, CDR1 LNHDA and CDR2 SQIVND (reference sequence). This CDR3 region has 17 residues. J lost 1 base, V lost 5 bases, and 11 bases had no gene match. CDR3 loop: CASSDWDRVIGNYGYTF. The CDR3 coding sequence is TGTGCCAGTAGTGACTGGGACAGGGTAATCGGTAACTATGGCTACACCTTC.

V gene TRBV9 combines with J gene TRBJ2-3; D not resolved. Germline loops: CDR1 SGDLS, CDR2 YYNGEE. Trimming stripped 3 bases from V and 1 base from J, with 12 bases between. The CDR3 is 15 amino acids. The CDR3 reads CASSDSPPGTDTQYF. The CDR3 nucleotides read TGTGCCAGCAGCGATAGTCCCCCAGGCACAGATACGCAGTATTTT.

V and J are TRBV27 and TRBJ2-5, with 12 nucleotides matching TRBD2. The CDR3 is 17 residues long. V lost 0 bases to trimming and J lost 5 bases; unmatched junction nucleotides: 7. Per the germline V gene, CDR1 is MNHEY and CDR2 is SMNVEV (reference sequence). CDR3 in amino acids: CASSLSLAGGPRETQYF. In nucleotides, the CDR3 is TGTGCCAGCAGTTTATCGCTAGCGGGGGGGCCGAGGGAGACCCAGTACTTC.

CDR3 coding DNA: TGTGCCAGCAGCTTGTTGATTCGGGGGGGGCACGAGCAGTACTTC. Its protein is CASSLLIRGGHEQYF. The chain couples TRBV5-6 to TRBJ2-7, with 8 bases matching TRBD2. CDR1 and CDR2 from the germline V gene are SGHDT and YYEEEE. V trimming: 1 base; J trimming: 5 bases; junction bases outside the gene matches: 8. The CDR3 totals 15 residues.

This sequence joins TRBV7-3 and TRBJ2-3, with D possibly matching TRBD2 (6 bases). Germline V CDR1 and CDR2: SGHTA, FQGTGA. The CDR3 contains 11 residues. The germline V and J ends were trimmed by 4 bases and 11 bases, with 10 bases remaining between them. The CDR3 region has the DNA TGTGCCAGCAGCTATGGCGGGAAGCAGTATTTT. Protein: CASSYGGKQYF.

The chain combines TRBV25-1 with TRBJ2-1, with D unclear. Germline CDR1 is MGHDK and CDR2 is SYGVNS. The CDR3 totals 13 residues. The ends were cut back, 7 bases at V and 13 bases at J, with 20 bases in the middle. The CDR3 DNA reads as TGTGCCAGCACATCGAGCAGCCTGGTCATTCAGTTCTTC. The encoded protein is CASTSSSLVIQFF. Full variable domain (missing parts from reference TRBV25-1 and TRBJ2-1): EADIYQTPRYLVIGTGKKITLECSQTMGHDKMYWYQQDPGMELHLIHYSYGVNSTEKGDLSSESTVSRIRTEHFPLTLESARPSHTSQYLCASTSSSLVIQFFGPGTRLTVL.

The rearrangement joins TRBV14 to TRBJ2-6; D perhaps matches TRBD2 (6 bases). Trimming stripped 2 bases from V and 2 bases from J, with 19 bases between. Looked up from germline, CDR1 is SGHDN and CDR2 is FVKESK. The CDR3 has 19 amino acids. The CDR3 spells CASSQFTGARGTGANVLTF. In nucleotides, the CDR3 is TGTGCCAGCAGCCAATTCACCGGCGCGCGCGGGACTGGGGCCAACGTCCTGACTTTC.

J is TRBJ1-5 and V is TRBV19; D is ambiguous. This CDR3 contains 14 residues. Trimming removed 5 bases at V and 0 bases at J, with 8 bases between. Germline V lookup: CDR1 LNHDA, CDR2 SQIVND (reference sequence). The CDR3: CASSAGHSNQPQHF. The CDR3 nucleotides are TGTGCCAGTAGTGCCGGGCATAGCAATCAGCCCCAGCATTTT.

V usage is TRBV15 and J usage is TRBJ2-7; maybe TRBD2 (5 bases). The V gene lost 8 bases and the J gene lost 3 bases, with 14 bases spanning the gap. Germline loops: CDR1 LNHNV, CDR2 YYDKDF (reference sequence). The CDR3 spans 13 residues. The CDR3 coding sequence is TGTGCCACCGGTTCTTCCGGGGTCTACGAGCAGTACGTC. It yields the protein CATGSSGVYEQYV.

CDR3 in DNA: TGTGCCAGCAGTTCCGGACTAGCGGGAGGGCGGGGTGAGCAGTTCTTC. As protein: CASSSGLAGGRGEQFF. The chain uses TRBV27 and TRBJ2-1; 15 nucleotides match TRBD2. The germline V gene encodes CDR1 MNHEY and CDR2 SMNVEV (reference sequence). V dropped 4 bases and J dropped 9; count of bases not matched to a gene: 7. The CDR3 covers 16 residues.

This clone turned up a few times. The V call is TRBV5-5, the J call TRBJ1-1, with D perhaps TRBD1 (5 bases). Deletions cut 4 bases from V and 0 bases from J, with 10 bases between. This CDR3 has 14 amino acids. The V gene's germline CDR1 is SGHKS and CDR2 YYEKEE (reference sequence). CDR3 region: CASSKDMMNTEAFF. The CDR3 coding sequence is TGTGCCAGCAGCAAGGACATGATGAACACTGAAGCTTTCTTT.

The rearrangement uses TRBV6-5 and TRBJ2-5; TRBD1 is a possible D gene (6 bases). The germline V gene has CDR1 MNHEY and CDR2 SVGAGI. Trimming removed 4 bases from V and 5 bases from J, with 14 bases in between. The length of the CDR3 is 14 residues. The CDR3 sequence is CASSSDLRGETQYF. CDR3 nucleotide sequence: TGTGCCAGCAGTTCTGACCTAAGGGGGGAGACCCAGTACTTC.